This T cell receptor beta chain was recorded in a study of molecular identifiers for immune sequencing clone quantification (dated by TCRdb to about 2018). The study in broad terms: In a replicate experiment, RNA from roughly 18,000 or 92,000 naive CD8 T cells was split into five aliquots, four of which were sequenced. This methods study used CD8 T cells to benchmark TCR RNA copy counting and molecular-identifier clustering-based TCR repertoire sequencing (MIDCIRS). Study-wide findings and limitations: Identical TCR molecules sharing a barcode could cause highly expanded clone sizes to be underestimated. Naive libraries contained spiked-in Jurkat TCR RNA (around eleven copies' worth), which is not part of the donor repertoire. Modeling estimated roughly 3.2 recovered TCR RNA copies per cell, compared with about 10 by digital PCR, which implies 30% to 35% capture efficiency. In CMV-specific effector cells, clones with more than 20 RNA copies accounted for over 97% of molecules, whereas in naive cells such clones accounted for under 1%. Spiked-in Jurkat TCR RNA equal to a single cell's worth was reported to be detectable even within 1,200,000 naive CD8 T cells. When barcode sub-clustering was not used, chimeric consensus sequences inflated TCR diversity, with chimeras reaching as high as 47%.

The germline V gene (reference sequence) provides CDR1 DFQATT and CDR2 SNEGSKA. The CDR3 goes from the cysteine to the phenylalanine over 15 residues. The entry retains the CDR3 DNA only, 45 bases that are in frame from base 1. V gives up 0 bases and J gives up 3 bases, and the segment between their germline ends measures 15 bases. Libraries were built with PCR. TCRdb names Illumina HiSeq 4000 as the instrument used. Bulk TCR libraries were made following a previously described method, with the TCR primers given in Table S5. Total RNA was purified with the Qiagen AllPrep DNA/RNA kit. Before any analysis, reads coming from multiple sequencing runs of the same library were combined into one pool. In the original analysis: Only reads with exact TCR constant sequence were kept, trimmed to 150 nt, and grouped by their 12-nt molecular barcodes. Reads inside each barcode group were sub-clustered using a 15% Levenshtein threshold, and a quality-weighted consensus sequence was constructed for each RNA molecule. Non-functional sequences were removed, as were lower-count sequences one edit away from another. Barcode sub-clusters with fewer than 20% of the maximum read count were removed, based on fitting two negative binomial distributions. TCRdb reanalyzed the raw reads on its own, using fastp at Q25 for trimming and MiXCR for clone calling, and kept in-frame beta chains. One record per CDR3 amino acid sequence lists the most common genes and DNA. It is TCRdb's table, rather than the study itself, that gives the V and J calls and clone size. The sample table records under 650,000 distinct CDR3 sequences; 15% to 20% of these occur just once. The ten largest clonotypes hold roughly 0.85% of the sample.

This clonotype was found many times. Its antigen target is currently unknown. Base qualities were left out, and no much larger clone turns up one base away. Libraries of naive CD8 T cells were built from about 21,000 to 970,000 sorted cells, with 10%, 30% or 50% of the purified RNA used. On a BD FACSAria II, naive CD8 T cells were FACS-sorted as CD8+CD4-CCR7+CD45RA+ and collected into RLT Plus buffer. To test detection sensitivity, Jurkat RNA equivalent to ten TCR copies was spiked into samples of about 19,000-1,000,000 naive CD8 T cells. Enrichment of CD8 T cells was done with RosetteSep CD8+ T Cell Enrichment Cocktail plus Ficoll-Paque, and ACK red cell lysis came afterward.

This clonotype was sampled from a human donor in good health. Some libraries in this study had Jurkat cell RNA spiked in. The receptor chain draws on TRBV20-1 and TRBJ2-7; a tentative D call is TRBD1 (6 bases match). The sequencing input was naive CD8+ T cells from blood, with Jurkat cell RNA spiked in. The sample's cell subset or site label is to be understood as: FACS-sorted CD8+CD4-CCR7+CD45RA+ naive T cells. The nucleotide sequence reads as follows: TGCAGTGCTAGAGATCGAGGAAAGGGGGTCTACGAGCAGTACTTC. It codes for CSARDRGKGVYEQYF.